These T cell receptor beta chains were read from a single sample in a study of cytomegalovirus exposure and HLA in healthy donors. Profiling relied on immunoSEQ multiplex PCR, and the TCRdb table lists in-frame clones only, not all of them. The sample lists roughly 150,000 clones, almost 85% occurring once. The sample consisted of PBMCs. All receptors derive from a man younger than 45 in good health and CMV-seronegative. The CDR3 runs from the conserved cysteine through the conserved F or W. Each record gives: V gene, J gene, clone size, D gene, CDR3 protein, CDR3 DNA. A D gene is named only where the DNA matches it firmly. Size is omitted from some rows. Given values are once, few, many or a class for expanded clones.

TRBV5-4,TRBJ2-3,-,TRBD2,CASKPKLGLAGVSTDTQYF,TGTGCCAGCAAACCCAAACTGGGTCTAGCGGGAGTCAGCACAGATACGCAGTATTTT
TRBV4-3,TRBJ2-5,-,-,CASSQVPGTETQYF,TGCGCCAGCAGCCAAGTTCCAGGTACGGAGACCCAGTACTTC
TRBV5-6,TRBJ1-5,-,TRBD1,CASSTTGGNQPQHF,TGTGCCAGCAGCACGACAGGGGGCAATCAGCCCCAGCATTTT
TRBV10-3,TRBJ1-3,-,-,CAISVSGGDGNTIYF,TGTGCCATCAGTGTGAGTGGGGGCGACGGAAACACCATATATTTT
TRBV5-1,TRBJ2-1,-,TRBD2,CASSLEAGGFEQFF,TGCGCCAGCAGCTTGGAGGCGGGAGGGTTTGAGCAGTTCTTC
TRBV5-1,TRBJ1-1,-,-,CASSADRRNTEAFF,TGCGCCAGCAGCGCCGACAGGAGGAACACTGAAGCTTTCTTT
TRBV29-1,TRBJ1-4,-,-,CSVDAGTNEKLFF,TGCAGCGTTGATGCAGGGACTAATGAAAAACTGTTTTTT
TRBV5-6,TRBJ2-2,-,TRBD1,CASSSGTGDLGELFF,TGTGCCAGCAGCTCCGGGACAGGGGATCTCGGGGAGCTGTTTTTT
TRBV7-9,TRBJ1-5,once,-,CASSADNWQPQHF,TGTGCCAGCAGCGCGGACAATTGGCAGCCCCAGCATTTT
TRBV2,TRBJ2-2,-,-,CASNDRPTGELFF,TGTGCCAGCAACGACAGGCCCACCGGGGAGCTGTTTTTT
TRBV10-3,TRBJ2-7,-,-,CAISDRSYSYEQYF,TGTGCCATCAGTGACAGATCGTACTCCTACGAGCAGTACTTC
TRBV29-1,TRBJ2-3,-,-,CSVAGQGRADTQYF,TGCAGCGTTGCGGGGCAGGGGCGGGCAGATACGCAGTATTTT
TRBV19,TRBJ1-2,-,-,CASGRAGSPYGYTF,TGTGCCAGTGGGAGGGCAGGCTCCCCCTATGGCTACACCTTC
TRBV5-1,TRBJ2-1,once,-,CASSRLANNEQFF,TGCGCCAGCAGTAGGCTAGCGAACAATGAGCAGTTCTTC
TRBV9,TRBJ1-3,-,-,CASSVEAGVGNTIYF,TGTGCCAGCAGCGTAGAGGCAGGCGTAGGAAACACCATATATTTT
TRBV2,TRBJ1-2,-,-,CASSVGRGNYGYTF,TGTGCCAGCAGTGTGGGTAGGGGGAACTATGGCTACACCTTC
TRBV9,TRBJ2-5,-,-,CASGTEYQETQYF,TGTGCCAGCGGAACAGAGTACCAAGAGACCCAGTACTTC
TRBV6-5,TRBJ1-2,-,-,CASSYQTTGPFYGYTF,TGTGCCAGCAGTTACCAGACCACAGGGCCCTTCTATGGCTACACCTTC
TRBV19,TRBJ1-1,-,-,CASSPHLADSPNTEAFF,TGTGCCAGTAGCCCCCATCTGGCGGACAGCCCGAACACTGAAGCTTTCTTT
TRBV6-5,TRBJ2-3,-,TRBD1,CASRRGTGGGGTQYF,TGTGCCAGCAGGCGCGGGACAGGGGGCGGGGGTACGCAGTATTTT
TRBV29-1,TRBJ2-7,-,-,CSVEATGLIQYF,TGCAGCGTGGAAGCTACAGGGTTGATTCAGTACTTC
TRBV28,TRBJ1-5,-,-,CASSAPGSHQPQHF,TGTGCCAGCAGTGCCCCGGGGAGTCATCAGCCCCAGCATTTT
TRBV2,TRBJ2-3,few,-,CASSEQGRTSTDTQYF,TGTGCCAGCAGTGAACAGGGCCGAACTAGCACAGATACGCAGTATTTT
TRBV27,TRBJ1-2,few,-,CASRLTVNYGYTF,TGTGCCAGCAGACTGACAGTTAACTATGGCTACACCTTC
TRBV7-2,TRBJ2-7,-,-,CASSLGHHQRHEGEYEQYF,TGTGCCAGCAGCCTCGGGCATCACCAAAGGCATGAGGGGGAATACGAGCAGTACTTC
TRBV21-1,TRBJ1-1,-,-,CASSKKHWGLGTEAFF,-
TRBV6-1,TRBJ2-1,-,-,CASSAAAYNEQFF,TGTGCCAGCAGTGCAGCGGCATACAATGAGCAGTTCTTC
TRBV5-6,TRBJ2-3,few,TRBD1,CASSLEGAPTDTQYF,TGTGCCAGCAGCTTGGAGGGGGCCCCCACAGATACGCAGTATTTT